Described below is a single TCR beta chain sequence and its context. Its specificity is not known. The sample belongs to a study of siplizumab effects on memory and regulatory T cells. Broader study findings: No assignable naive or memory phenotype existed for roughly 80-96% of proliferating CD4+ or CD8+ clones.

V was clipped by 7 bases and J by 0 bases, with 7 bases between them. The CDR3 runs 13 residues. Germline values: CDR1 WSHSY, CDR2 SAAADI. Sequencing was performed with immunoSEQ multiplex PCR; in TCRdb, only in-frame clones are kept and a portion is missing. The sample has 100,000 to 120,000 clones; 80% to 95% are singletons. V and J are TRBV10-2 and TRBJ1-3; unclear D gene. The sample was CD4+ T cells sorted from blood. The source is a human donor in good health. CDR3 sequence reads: CASTSSSGNTIYF. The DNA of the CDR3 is TGCGCCAGCACTAGCAGCTCTGGAAACACCATATATTTT.